The rows below give T cell receptor beta chains drawn from one sample of a study of molecular identifiers for immune sequencing clone quantification. TCRdb re-called the PCR reads with MiXCR, one entry per CDR3 protein. The table has 400,000 to 600,000 distinct CDR3 sequences, over 20% seen once. Sequenced material: naive CD8+ T cells from blood, with Jurkat cell RNA spiked in. These receptors all stem from a human donor in good health. Some libraries in this study had Jurkat cell RNA spiked in. Both conserved end residues are part of each CDR3. A D gene is named only where the DNA matches it firmly. Clone size is stated in some rows and not others, as once, few, many or a class when expanded.

abundance: few
len: 13
j_gene: TRBJ2-3
d_gene: -
v_gene: TRBV7-9
CDR3aa: CASSSVEADTQYF
CDR3nt: TGTGCCAGCAGTTCCGTCGAGGCAGATACGCAGTATTTT

abundance: -
len: 16
j_gene: TRBJ2-1
d_gene: TRBD1
v_gene: TRBV14
CDR3aa: CASSRVGTDFYNEQFF
CDR3nt: TGTGCCAGCAGCCGAGTTGGGACAGATTTTTACAATGAGCAGTTCTTC

abundance: -
len: 13
j_gene: TRBJ2-2
d_gene: -
v_gene: TRBV14
CDR3aa: CASGGLNTGELFF
CDR3nt: TGTGCCAGCGGAGGGCTAAACACCGGGGAGCTGTTTTTT

abundance: many
len: 16
j_gene: TRBJ2-7
d_gene: -
v_gene: TRBV27
CDR3aa: CASAGLGASGSYEQYF
CDR3nt: TGTGCCAGCGCTGGATTAGGGGCTAGTGGGTCCTACGAGCAGTACTTC

abundance: many
len: 11
j_gene: TRBJ2-3
d_gene: -
v_gene: TRBV6-2/TRBV6-3
CDR3aa: CASNERDTQYF
CDR3nt: TGTGCCAGCAATGAAAGGGATACGCAGTATTTT

abundance: many
len: 12
j_gene: TRBJ1-5
d_gene: -
v_gene: TRBV25-1
CDR3aa: CASSEGGQPQHF
CDR3nt: TGTGCCAGCAGTGAGGGGGGTCAGCCCCAGCATTTT

abundance: -
len: 14
j_gene: TRBJ2-1
d_gene: -
v_gene: TRBV28
CDR3aa: CASRGVNSYNEQFF
CDR3nt: TGTGCCAGCAGGGGCGTGAACTCCTACAATGAGCAGTTCTTC

abundance: -
len: 15
j_gene: TRBJ2-7
d_gene: -
v_gene: TRBV21-1
CDR3aa: CASSKVEGSLSEQYF
CDR3nt: TGTGCCAGCAGCAAAGTCGAGGGATCTCTGAGCGAGCAGTACTTC

abundance: few
len: 12
j_gene: TRBJ2-5
d_gene: -
v_gene: TRBV5-6
CDR3aa: CASSAPRETQYF
CDR3nt: TGTGCCAGCAGCGCGCCCCGGGAGACCCAGTACTTC

abundance: -
len: 16
j_gene: TRBJ2-1
d_gene: TRBD2
v_gene: TRBV7-6
CDR3aa: CASSPGLAGQYNEQFF
CDR3nt: TGTGCCAGCAGCCCGGGACTAGCGGGACAGTACAATGAGCAGTTCTTC

abundance: many
len: 15
j_gene: TRBJ2-5
d_gene: -
v_gene: TRBV9
CDR3aa: CASSAEVDGQETQYF
CDR3nt: TGTGCCAGCAGCGCGGAGGTAGACGGACAAGAGACCCAGTACTTC

abundance: few
len: 15
j_gene: TRBJ2-3
d_gene: -
v_gene: TRBV6-2/TRBV6-3
CDR3aa: CASSADYLSTDTQYF
CDR3nt: TGTGCCAGCAGCGCGGACTACCTAAGCACAGATACGCAGTATTTT

abundance: many
len: 14
j_gene: TRBJ2-7
d_gene: -
v_gene: TRBV5-5
CDR3aa: CASATIGAAHEQYF
CDR3nt: TGTGCCAGCGCAACCATTGGTGCGGCCCACGAGCAGTACTTC

abundance: -
len: 15
j_gene: TRBJ2-1
d_gene: TRBD2
v_gene: TRBV5-1
CDR3aa: CASSPSGPPYNEQFF
CDR3nt: TGCGCCAGCAGCCCTAGCGGGCCGCCCTACAATGAGCAGTTCTTC

abundance: -
len: 19
j_gene: TRBJ2-1
d_gene: -
v_gene: TRBV5-1
CDR3aa: CASSPQRYGGSSSYNEQFF
CDR3nt: TGCGCCAGCAGCCCCCAACGGTATGGGGGATCAAGCTCCTACAATGAGCAGTTCTTC

abundance: -
len: 22
j_gene: TRBJ2-2
d_gene: -
v_gene: TRBV12-3/TRBV12-4
CDR3aa: CASSFSHPPGGMDSMNTGELFF
CDR3nt: TGTGCCAGCAGTTTTAGTCATCCTCCTGGAGGGATGGACAGCATGAACACCGGGGAGCTGTTTTTT

abundance: -
len: 16
j_gene: TRBJ2-2
d_gene: TRBD2
v_gene: TRBV4-3
CDR3aa: CASSQDSTSGIGELFF
CDR3nt: TGCGCCAGCAGCCAAGATTCTACTAGCGGGATCGGGGAGCTGTTTTTT

abundance: -
len: 14
j_gene: TRBJ1-6
d_gene: -
v_gene: TRBV6-4
CDR3aa: CASRDSDPNSPLHF
CDR3nt: TGTGCCAGCAGAGACTCGGACCCGAATTCACCCCTCCACTTT

abundance: -
len: 15
j_gene: TRBJ2-3
d_gene: TRBD2
v_gene: TRBV20-1
CDR3aa: CGAGPSGIYTDTQYF
CDR3nt: TGCGGTGCTGGGCCTAGCGGGATATACACAGATACGCAGTATTTT

abundance: -
len: 16
j_gene: TRBJ2-1
d_gene: TRBD1
v_gene: TRBV11-2
CDR3aa: CASSSPDRVNYNEQFF
CDR3nt: TGTGCCAGCAGCTCTCCCGACAGGGTGAACTACAATGAGCAGTTCTTC

abundance: -
len: 14
j_gene: TRBJ2-7
d_gene: -
v_gene: TRBV6-1
CDR3aa: CASSEVGLYYEQYF
CDR3nt: TGTGCCAGCAGTGAAGTCGGCCTTTACTACGAGCAGTACTTC

abundance: many
len: 14
j_gene: TRBJ1-1
d_gene: -
v_gene: TRBV7-9
CDR3aa: CASSLFDVNTEAFF
CDR3nt: TGTGCCAGCAGCTTATTCGACGTGAACACTGAAGCTTTCTTT

abundance: -
len: 15
j_gene: TRBJ2-1
d_gene: TRBD2
v_gene: TRBV27
CDR3aa: CASSFRLAGPNEQFF
CDR3nt: TGTGCCAGCAGTTTTCGCCTAGCGGGGCCCAATGAGCAGTTCTTC

abundance: -
len: 16
j_gene: TRBJ2-3
d_gene: TRBD1
v_gene: TRBV11-2
CDR3aa: CASNLGTGGGSDTQYF
CDR3nt: TGTGCCAGCAACCTAGGGACAGGGGGCGGTTCAGATACGCAGTATTTT

abundance: -
len: 18
j_gene: TRBJ1-6
d_gene: -
v_gene: TRBV4-3
CDR3aa: CASSQDPPADYYNSPLHF
CDR3nt: TGCGCCAGCAGCCAAGATCCTCCGGCAGACTACTATAATTCACCCCTCCACTTT

abundance: -
len: 17
j_gene: TRBJ2-3
d_gene: -
v_gene: TRBV4-3
CDR3aa: CASSQDSSGSSTDTQYF
CDR3nt: TGCGCCAGCAGCCAAGATAGTAGCGGATCTAGCACAGATACGCAGTATTTT

abundance: -
len: 14
j_gene: TRBJ2-2
d_gene: -
v_gene: TRBV12-3/TRBV12-4
CDR3aa: CASSLQGHTGELFF
CDR3nt: TGTGCCAGCAGTTTACAGGGGCACACCGGGGAGCTGTTTTTT

abundance: few
len: 15
j_gene: TRBJ2-3
d_gene: -
v_gene: TRBV6-2/TRBV6-3
CDR3aa: CASSWLDRLTDTQYF
CDR3nt: TGTGCCAGCAGTTGGCTCGACAGGCTTACAGATACGCAGTATTTT

abundance: few
len: 14
j_gene: TRBJ2-2
d_gene: -
v_gene: TRBV7-6
CDR3aa: CASSLAVSSGELFF
CDR3nt: TGTGCCAGCAGCTTAGCAGTCAGCTCCGGGGAGCTGTTTTTT

abundance: -
len: 14
j_gene: TRBJ2-7
d_gene: -
v_gene: TRBV7-2
CDR3aa: CASSPMHRVREQYF
CDR3nt: TGTGCCAGCAGCCCTATGCATAGAGTCCGCGAGCAGTACTTC

abundance: -
len: 14
j_gene: TRBJ2-2
d_gene: -
v_gene: TRBV20-1
CDR3aa: CSARAPQFTGELFF
CDR3nt: TGCAGTGCTAGAGCGCCACAATTTACCGGGGAGCTGTTTTTT

abundance: few
len: 14
j_gene: TRBJ2-3
d_gene: -
v_gene: TRBV18
CDR3aa: CASSRRDNTDTQYF
CDR3nt: TGTGCCAGCTCCCGACGGGACAACACAGATACGCAGTATTTT

abundance: many
len: 15
j_gene: TRBJ2-5
d_gene: TRBD2
v_gene: TRBV11-2
CDR3aa: CASSPRGDLEETQYF
CDR3nt: TGTGCCAGCAGCCCGCGGGGGGACCTAGAAGAGACCCAGTACTTC

abundance: few
len: 15
j_gene: TRBJ2-7
d_gene: TRBD2
v_gene: TRBV27
CDR3aa: CASSLRGSGAYEQYF
CDR3nt: TGTGCCAGCAGTTTACGGGGTAGCGGGGCCTACGAGCAGTACTTC

abundance: many
len: 11
j_gene: TRBJ2-2
d_gene: -
v_gene: TRBV7-9
CDR3aa: CASSWLGELFF
CDR3nt: TGTGCCAGCAGCTGGCTCGGGGAGCTGTTTTTT